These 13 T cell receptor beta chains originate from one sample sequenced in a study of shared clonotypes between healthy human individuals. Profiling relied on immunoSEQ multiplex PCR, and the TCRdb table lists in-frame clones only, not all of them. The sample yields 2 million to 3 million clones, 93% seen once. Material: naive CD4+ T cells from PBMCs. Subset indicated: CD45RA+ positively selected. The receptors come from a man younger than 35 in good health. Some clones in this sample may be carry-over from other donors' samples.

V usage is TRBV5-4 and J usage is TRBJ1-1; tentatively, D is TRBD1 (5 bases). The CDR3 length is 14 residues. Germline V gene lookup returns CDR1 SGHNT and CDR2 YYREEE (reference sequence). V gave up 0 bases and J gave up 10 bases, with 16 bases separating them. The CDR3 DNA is TGTGCCAGCAGCTTGGAGTTCTCCCCGAGGGGAGCTTTCTTT. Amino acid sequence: CASSLEFSPRGAFF.

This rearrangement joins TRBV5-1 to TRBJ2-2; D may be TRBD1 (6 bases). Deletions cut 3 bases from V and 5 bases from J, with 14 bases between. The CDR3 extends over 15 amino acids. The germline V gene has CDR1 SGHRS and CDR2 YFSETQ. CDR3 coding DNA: TGCGCCAGCAGCTCGACAGGCGTGCAGACCGGGGAGCTGTTTTTT. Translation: CASSSTGVQTGELFF.

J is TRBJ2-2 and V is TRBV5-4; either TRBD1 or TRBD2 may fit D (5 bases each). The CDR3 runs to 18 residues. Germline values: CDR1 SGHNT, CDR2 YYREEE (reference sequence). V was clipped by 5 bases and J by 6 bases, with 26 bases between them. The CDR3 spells CASRQARGVMGRAGELFF. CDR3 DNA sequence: TGTGCCAGCAGGCAGGCACGGGGAGTGATGGGGCGGGCCGGGGAGCTGTTTTTT.

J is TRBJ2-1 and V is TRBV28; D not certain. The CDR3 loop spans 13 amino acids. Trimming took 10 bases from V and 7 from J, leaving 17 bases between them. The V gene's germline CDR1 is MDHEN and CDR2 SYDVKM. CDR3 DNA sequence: TGTGCCACCCACGCTTATAGCAGGAATGAGCAGTTCTTC. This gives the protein CATHAYSRNEQFF.

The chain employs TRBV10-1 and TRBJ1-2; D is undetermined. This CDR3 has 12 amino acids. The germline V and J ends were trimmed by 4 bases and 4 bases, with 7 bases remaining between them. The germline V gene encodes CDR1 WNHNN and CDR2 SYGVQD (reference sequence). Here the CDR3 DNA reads TGCGCCAGCAGTGGGGCCCTCTATGGCTACACCTTC. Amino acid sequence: CASSGALYGYTF.

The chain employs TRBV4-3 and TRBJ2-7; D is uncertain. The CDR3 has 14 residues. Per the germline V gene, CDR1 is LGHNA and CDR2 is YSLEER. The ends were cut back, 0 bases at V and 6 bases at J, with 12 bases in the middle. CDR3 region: CASSQDGSPREQYF. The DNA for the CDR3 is TGCGCCAGCAGCCAAGATGGGTCCCCGCGCGAGCAGTACTTC.

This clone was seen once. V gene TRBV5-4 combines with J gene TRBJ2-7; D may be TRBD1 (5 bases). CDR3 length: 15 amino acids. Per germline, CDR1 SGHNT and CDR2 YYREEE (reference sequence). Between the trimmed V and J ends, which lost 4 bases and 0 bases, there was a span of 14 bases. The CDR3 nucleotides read TGTGCCAGCAGCCACGCCACAGGTAGCTCCTACGAGCAGTACTTC. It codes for CASSHATGSSYEQYF.

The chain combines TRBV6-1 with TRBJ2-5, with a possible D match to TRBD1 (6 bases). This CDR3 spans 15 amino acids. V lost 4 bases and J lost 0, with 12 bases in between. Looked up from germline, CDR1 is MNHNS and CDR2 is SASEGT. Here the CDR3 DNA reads TGTGCCAGCAGTGCCAGGGGTCTGTACCAAGAGACCCAGTACTTC. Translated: CASSARGLYQETQYF.

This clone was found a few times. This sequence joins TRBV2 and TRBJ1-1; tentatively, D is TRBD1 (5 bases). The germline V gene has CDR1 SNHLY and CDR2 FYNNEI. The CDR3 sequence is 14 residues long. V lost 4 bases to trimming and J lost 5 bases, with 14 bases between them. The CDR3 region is CASSAPAGRTEAFF. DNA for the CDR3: TGTGCCAGCAGTGCCCCCGCAGGGAGGACTGAAGCTTTCTTT.

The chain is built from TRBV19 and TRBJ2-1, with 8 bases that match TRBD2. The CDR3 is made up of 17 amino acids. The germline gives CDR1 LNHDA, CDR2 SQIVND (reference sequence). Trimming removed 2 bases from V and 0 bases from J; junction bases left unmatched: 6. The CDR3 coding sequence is TGTGCCAGTAGTATACTTAGAAGCGGGAGCTCCTACAATGAGCAGTTCTTC. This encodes CASSILRSGSSYNEQFF.

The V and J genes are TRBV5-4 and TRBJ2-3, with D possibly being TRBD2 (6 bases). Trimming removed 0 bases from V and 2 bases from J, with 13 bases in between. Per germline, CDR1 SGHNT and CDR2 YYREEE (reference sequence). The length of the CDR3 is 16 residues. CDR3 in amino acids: CASSLGGSGHTDTQYF. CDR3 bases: TGTGCCAGCAGCTTGGGGGGTAGCGGACACACAGATACGCAGTATTTT.

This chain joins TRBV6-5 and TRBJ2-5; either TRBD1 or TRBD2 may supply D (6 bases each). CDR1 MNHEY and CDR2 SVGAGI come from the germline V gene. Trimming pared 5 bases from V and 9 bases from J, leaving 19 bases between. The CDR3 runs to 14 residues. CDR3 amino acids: CASSPPTGARAQYF. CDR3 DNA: TGTGCCAGCAGTCCCCCGACGGGGGCGAGGGCCCAGTACTTC.

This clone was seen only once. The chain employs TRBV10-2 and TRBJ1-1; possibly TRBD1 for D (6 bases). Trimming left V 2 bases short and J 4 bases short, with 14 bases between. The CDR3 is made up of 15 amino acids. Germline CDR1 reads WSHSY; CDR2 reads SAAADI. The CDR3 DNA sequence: TGCGCCAGCAGTGAGAGGGGGGAGGGGCGCACTGAAGCTTTCTTT. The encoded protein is CASSERGEGRTEAFF.